This is a list of T cell receptor beta chains from one sample in a study of CD8+CD57+ T cells in acquired aplastic anemia. TCRdb re-called the reads through MiXCR, storing one row per CDR3 protein. The table lists approximately 250,000 distinct CDR3 sequences, 82% of them singletons, with 40% to 55% in the top ten. Sample: sorted CD4+, CD8+, or CD8+CD57+ T cells (not recorded which) from PBMCs. These receptor sequences come from a human donor with aplastic anemia. Both conserved end residues are part of each CDR3. A D gene is named only where the DNA matches it firmly. Clone size appears in some rows only: once, few, many, or a class for an expanded clone.

V gene	D gene	clone size	J gene	CDR3 protein	CDR3 DNA
TRBV7-9	TRBD1	-	TRBJ2-1	CASSMQRGLGDQLQFF	TGTGCCAGTAGTATGCAGAGGGGGCTAGGTGACCAGTTGCAGTTCTTC
TRBV9	TRBD1	-	TRBJ1-1	CASSVPPGQSSNTEAFF	TGTGCCAGCAGTGTACCGCCGGGACAGTCAAGCAACACTGAAGCTTTCTTT
TRBV5-8	-	-	TRBJ2-3	CASNVATSPDTQYF	TGTGCCAGCAACGTAGCGACAAGTCCCGATACGCAGTATTTT
TRBV7-2	-	-	TRBJ1-3	CASSLTGSAGNGIYF	TGTGCCAGCAGCTTGACAGGTAGCGCCGGCAATGGCATCTATTTT
TRBV7-8	-	-	TRBJ1-2	CASSLAGGRVTHGYTF	TGTGCCAGCAGCTTAGCGGGAGGTCGCGTTACGCATGGTTACACCTTC
TRBV7-3	-	few	TRBJ2-7	CTTGSSYEQYF	TGTACCACCGGAAGCTCCTACGAGCAGTACTTC
TRBV7-3	-	-	TRBJ2-3	CASSSSGAPGEKYF	TGTGCCAGCAGTTCAAGCGGAGCTCCCGGTGAGAAGTATTTT
TRBV4-3	TRBD2	-	TRBJ2-3	CASSQEPSSGVPDTQYF	TGCGCCAGCAGCCAAGAACCGTCTAGCGGGGTTCCAGATACGCAGTATTTT
TRBV7-6	-	-	TRBJ2-3	CASRNGGQGGEQF	TGTGCCAGCAGAAACGGGGGGCAGGGCGGGGAGCAGTTT
TRBV7-8	-	-	TRBJ1-5	CASSLPGPSASKNQPQHF	TGTGCCAGCAGCTTACCGGGACCTTCCGCATCGAAGAATCAGCCCCAGCATTTT
TRBV14	-	-	TRBJ2-5	CASSQDWGNQETQYF	TGTGCCAGCAGCCAAGATTGGGGGAATCAAGAGACCCAGTACTTC